This T cell receptor (beta chain) appears in the sequencing data of a study of vaccination effects on CD4 cells after COVID-19. Study-wide findings and caveats: Both infection-induced and vaccine-induced clones contracted markedly at late post-vaccination timepoints. Missing from the study were early post-infection timepoints, and its convalescent patients were few.

Comment on this clone: Its antigen is unidentified.

Only in-frame clones appear in the TCRdb table, and some are missing; sequencing was by immunoSEQ multiplex PCR. The sample has 65,000 to 90,000 clones; about 78% are singletons. Antigen-specific CD4+ T cells expanded by the ViraFEST assay with viral peptide pools were then sequenced. Following 10 days of culture, CD4+ T cells were isolated. Vaccinated participants had no history of SARS-CoV-2 infection and tested negative for nucleocapsid antibodies. With roughly 9.5 ug/ml peptides and about 9.7 IU/ml IL-2, a few million PBMC per well were cultured. At days 3 and 7, half of the medium was exchanged for IL-2 medium. Germline V gives CDR1 SGHTA, CDR2 FQGTGA. The V end lost 11 bases, the J end lost 5 bases, and 12 bases lay between the germline ends. CDR3 length equals 11 residues.

This material consisted of CD4+ T cells from PBMCs cultured with SARS-CoV-2 spike peptides, taken before COVID-19 vaccination. The chain recombines TRBV7-3 with TRBJ1-2, with D possibly being TRBD1 (5 bases). This TCR was sampled from a human donor who received a COVID-19 vaccine. The CDR3 loop reads CAAGGHYGYTF. The CDR3 DNA is TGTGCCGCGGGCGGACATTATGGCTACACCTTC.